This T cell receptor beta chain was sequenced for a study of blood T cell repertoires in COVID-19 (dated by TCRdb to about 2020). About the investigation overall: Collaborator samples came from the United States, Italy and Spain and covered acute and convalescent phases of COVID-19. Where HLA class I and class II types were available, the types were taken from metadata supplied by the sample provider, not from assay-based typing. The repertoires were released in a freely available public database meant as a resource for research on the immune response to SARS-CoV-2. The material from the prospective study consisted of cDNA or gDNA derived from T cells, B-cell-depleted T cells, or PBMCs. The dataset comprised deeply sampled blood TCRbeta repertoires from subjects exposed to, actively infected with, or recovered from COVID-19. Sample metadata almost always included a de-identified subject ID, COVID-19 status, age in years and sex. Samples were obtained from the ongoing ImmuneRACE study (first 160 participants) and from roughly 1,300 subjects provided by 6 global collaborators.

Enrolling through a virtual design, the prospective study's participants ranged in age from roughly 18 to 89 years and lived across 24 United States geographic areas. In the prospective study, cohorts were assigned on the basis of participant-reported clinical history obtained from a screening survey and a study questionnaire. In the prospective study, whole blood, serum and a nasopharyngeal or oropharyngeal swab were collected from each participant by mobile phlebotomists. Participants in the prospective study had the option to provide additional blood draws and questionnaires over an approximately 2-month period. Blood samples from the prospective study were shipped frozen or at room temperature prior to DNA extraction. Reading from cysteine to phenylalanine, the CDR3 counts 17 amino acids. The DNA shown is the 51-base CDR3, in frame from base 1. CDR1 and CDR2, per the germline V gene, are MDHEN and SYDVKM. The germline V end is reduced by 5 bases and the J end by 5 bases; junction bases left unmatched: 10.

TCRbeta CDR3 regions were amplified from genomic DNA by means of the immunoSEQ Assay, a bias-controlled multiplex PCR. The source study handled its data this way. The number of nucleated cells in each sample was estimated from the amplification of reference gene primers within the assay. To quantify the absolute abundance of each unique TCRbeta CDR3 rearrangement, sequence reads were collapsed and filtered. For each sample, productive Simpson clonality was calculated as the square root of Simpson's diversity index across productive rearrangements. TCRdb re-hosts the immuneACCESS table, in-frame sequences only. Its copies lack some clones; in the studies checked, an unresolved V gene accounts for under half of them, and the cause for the rest is not known. V and J calls and clone size follow that table, whereas D and trimming were derived from the DNA. This sample is represented by 200,000 to 250,000 clones; just under 85% of them were singletons. Approximately 1.2% of the sample is held by the ten biggest clonotypes.

For this clone: This clone's antigen is unknown. No much larger clone is present one base from it, and per-base qualities are unavailable.

Overall study results and their limits: How much clinical and demographic metadata was included differed by source and by participant, and the metadata was provided uncurated.

The sequence joins TRBV28 to TRBJ1-5, and 12 junction bases match TRBD1. This TCR derives from a woman aged 40 to 50 with acute COVID-19. Sample: PBMCs or T cells enriched from blood (not recorded which). The CDR3 loop reads CASSGAPGQGAYQPQHF. Here is the DNA: TGTGCCAGCAGTGGAGCCCCGGGACAGGGGGCTTATCAGCCCCAGCATTTT. Where the CDR3 stops, the reference TRBV28 and TRBJ1-5 genes take over; the full variable domain is DVKVTQSSRYLVKRTGEKVFLECVQDMDHENMFWYRQDPGLGLRLIYFSYDVKMKEKGDIPEGYSVSREKKERFSLILESASTNQTSMYLCASSGAPGQGAYQPQHFGDGTRLSIL.